Sequencing of this T cell receptor beta chain was carried out in a study of T cells in Graves' hyperthyroidism and ophthalmopathy. In this sample, this clonotype turned up a few times. Its target is unknown. Exclusions: uncontrolled infection, other autoimmune disease, pregnancy, lactation. Thyroid ultrasound and orbital computed tomography, with clinical symptoms and serum thyroxine and TRAb, informed diagnoses. RNA transcripts provided the source from which TCR beta CDR3 regions were amplified. HTBI primers were employed in a first-round RT-PCR of the TCR CDR3. TCRdb analysed the multiplex PCR reads with MiXCR anew, one entry per CDR3 protein. This sample has 600,000 or so distinct CDR3 sequences, with 13% to 15% found just once. V was shortened by 3 bases and J by 1 base, with 6 bases between the two germline ends. Germline loops: CDR1 DFQATT, CDR2 SNEGSKA (reference sequence). The CDR3 sequence is 12 residues long.

Whole-study results and caveats: Most thyroid clonotypes expanded above 0.001 were also detected in blood. Ophthalmopathy, as predicted by the model, came a median around 7 months after the prediction.

The chain has TRBV20-1 and TRBJ1-1; unclear D gene. The sequenced sample consisted of blood. The source of this sequence is a young woman with Graves' ophthalmopathy. DNA of the CDR3: TGCAGTGCTAGGTGGGGGAACACTGAAGCTTTCTTT. As protein: CSARWGNTEAFF.